This is a list of T cell receptor beta chains from one sample in a study of EBV T-cell therapy then PD-1 blockade in nasopharyngeal carcinoma. Clones were read by immunoSEQ multiplex PCR, and TCRdb kept only the in-frame ones, dropping some. Of roughly 22,000 clones in the sample, approximately 83% were seen once. Their target antigens are unknown. The source material was CD8+ T cells from blood, sampled at day -245 from a patient whose treatment included autologous EBV-specific T cells and nivolumab. All receptors come from a man aged 35-49 years with nasopharyngeal carcinoma. CDR3s include the opening cysteine and the closing phenylalanine or tryptophan. Each record gives: clone size, V gene, J gene, D gene, CDR3 protein, CDR3 DNA. The D gene is left open where the match is weak. The size entry is marked missing in some rows and otherwise reads once, few, many or a size class.

>NA|TRBV9|TRBJ1-6|NA
CASSVGIGNSPLHF
TGTGCCAGCAGCGTAGGAATTGGTAATTCACCCCTCCACTTT
>NA|TRBV2|TRBJ2-7|NA
CASTYRSYEQYF
TGTGCCAGCACCTACCGATCATACGAGCAGTACTTC
>NA|TRBV7-9|TRBJ2-7|TRBD1
CASRKESGQAYEQYF
TGTGCCAGCAGGAAAGAATCGGGACAGGCCTACGAGCAGTACTTC
>NA|TRBV6-5|TRBJ2-5|TRBD2
CASWGLAGGRETQYF
TGTGCCAGCTGGGGACTAGCGGGGGGGCGGGAGACCCAGTACTTC
>once|TRBV28|TRBJ2-3|NA
CASSLWQEITDTQYF
TGTGCCAGCAGTTTATGGCAGGAGATCACAGATACGCAGTATTTT
>once|TRBV28|TRBJ1-6|TRBD1
CASSSRGITRTGDSPLHF
TGTGCCAGCAGTTCTCGGGGAATAACTAGGACAGGGGATTCACCCCTCCACTTT
>NA|TRBV2|TRBJ1-1|NA
CASPRGRNTEAFF
TGTGCCAGCCCAAGGGGAAGGAACACTGAAGCTTTCTTT
>NA|TRBV9|TRBJ2-7|NA
CASSKGGDSYEQYF
TGTGCCAGCAGCAAGGGGGGGGACAGCTACGAGCAGTACTTC
>NA|TRBV6-5|TRBJ2-7|NA
CASSYSVRDSYEQYF
TGTGCCAGCAGTTACTCAGTCAGGGACTCCTACGAGCAGTACTTC
>medium-sized|TRBV7-9|TRBJ1-5|NA
CASRGPGMDQPQHF
TGTGCCAGCAGGGGTCCAGGGATGGATCAGCCCCAGCATTTT
>NA|TRBV10-2|TRBJ2-5|NA
CASSVGSLRETQYF
TGCGCCAGCAGTGTAGGCAGCCTCAGGGAGACCCAGTACTTC
>NA|TRBV9|TRBJ2-7|TRBD2
CASSPLAGGPREQYF
TGTGCCAGCAGCCCACTAGCGGGGGGGCCGCGCGAGCAGTACTTC
>NA|TRBV9|TRBJ2-7|NA
CASSVDPVYEQYF
TGTGCCAGCAGCGTAGACCCGGTCTACGAGCAGTACTTC
>NA|TRBV7-2|TRBJ1-2|NA
CASSLVLRAGEVGGYTF
TGTGCCAGCAGCTTAGTATTAAGGGCAGGGGAAGTGGGTGGCTACACCTTC
>NA|TRBV14|TRBJ2-5|NA
CASSLAAPRETQYF
TGTGCCAGCAGCCTCGCCGCGCCCCGAGAGACCCAGTACTTC
>few|TRBV9|TRBJ2-2|TRBD2
CASSEDGGGGELFF
TGTGCCAGCAGCGAGGACGGGGGGGGCGGGGAGCTGTTTTTT
>NA|TRBV5-1|TRBJ2-4|NA
CASRGLAKNIQYF
TGCGCCAGCAGGGGGCTGGCCAAAAACATTCAGTACTTC
>NA|TRBV7-2|TRBJ2-1|NA
CASRTIRDNEQFF
TGTGCCAGCAGAACAATACGAGATAATGAGCAGTTCTTC
>NA|TRBV5-1|TRBJ2-7|TRBD1
CASSTGQGTYEQYF
TGCGCCAGCAGCACGGGACAGGGGACCTACGAGCAGTACTTC
>NA|TRBV6-2/TRBV6-3|TRBJ2-2|NA
CASSYDTNTGELFF
TGTGCCAGCAGTTACGACACGAACACCGGGGAGCTGTTTTTT
>NA|TRBV4-1|TRBJ2-5|NA
CASSQDRGVIETQYF
TGCGCCAGCAGCCAAGATCGGGGTGTCATAGAGACCCAGTACTTC
>NA|TRBV6-2/TRBV6-3|TRBJ1-2|TRBD1
CASSYPGQGHYYGYTF
TGTGCCAGCAGCTATCCGGGACAGGGTCACTACTATGGCTACACCTTC
>NA|TRBV7-2|TRBJ2-3|NA
CASSLGPSVGTDTQYF
TGTGCCAGCAGCTTAGGGCCTAGTGTGGGCACAGATACGCAGTATTTT
>NA|TRBV4-3|TRBJ2-3|NA
CASSQDPPSGPDTQYF
TGCGCCAGCAGCCAAGATCCGCCATCGGGGCCAGATACGCAGTATTTT
>NA|TRBV6-2/TRBV6-3|TRBJ1-5|NA
CASSYSGENQPQHF
TGTGCCAGCAGTTACTCTGGAGAGAATCAGCCCCAGCATTTT
>NA|TRBV6-5|TRBJ1-1|TRBD1
CASSYGQGYTEAFF
TGTGCCAGCAGTTACGGACAGGGCTACACTGAAGCTTTCTTT
>NA|TRBV4-1|TRBJ2-3|NA
CASSQVPLGGGRADTQYF
TGCGCCAGCAGCCAAGTTCCCTTAGGGGGGGGCCGGGCAGATACGCAGTATTTT
>NA|TRBV6-1|TRBJ1-4|TRBD1
CASSEVRGLREKLFF
TGTGCCAGCAGTGAAGTTAGGGGGCTACGGGAAAAACTGTTTTTT
>NA|TRBV27|TRBJ1-6|NA
CASSLGSSYNSPLHF
TGTGCCAGCAGTTTGGGTAGCTCCTATAATTCACCCCTCCACTTT